The next 3 T cell receptor beta chains were all read from a single sample in a study of blood T cell repertoires in COVID-19. TCRdb keeps only in-frame clones here, not all; method: immunoSEQ multiplex PCR. Here the sample spans roughly 360,000 clones, more than 65% being singletons. What was sequenced was peripheral blood. The receptor source for this set is a human donor with acute or convalescent COVID-19. The donor label of this sample is uncertain.

There are many counts of this clone. This chain joins TRBV11-2 and TRBJ2-7; TRBD2 matches 9 bases. J gave up 6 bases and V 1 base, and 7 bases lay outside the gene matches. The CDR3 runs 15 residues. Germline lookup yields CDR1 SGHAT and CDR2 FQNNGV. As DNA, the CDR3 is TGTGCCAGCAGCTTAGGCATTAGCGGGAGAATCGAGCAGTACTTC. It is translated as CASSLGISGRIEQYF.

In this sample, this clone turned up a few times. The V and J genes are TRBV15 and TRBJ1-3, with D tentatively TRBD1 (5 bases). This CDR3 spans 13 amino acids. Per germline, CDR1 LNHNV and CDR2 YYDKDF (reference sequence). Trimming left V 6 bases short and J 8 bases short, with 14 bases between. In DNA, the CDR3 is TGTGCCACCAGGCCCGGGACTGGCGACACCATATATTTT. This codes for CATRPGTGDTIYF.

J is TRBJ2-2 and V is TRBV29-1; no clear D gene. Trimming took off 3 bases at V and 6 bases at J, with 8 bases between the two ends. The CDR3 consists of 12 residues. Germline CDR1 is SQVTM and CDR2 is ANQGSEA. Here the CDR3 DNA reads TGCAGCGTTGACAGGTCATCCGGGGAGCTGTTTTTT. It translates to CSVDRSSGELFF.